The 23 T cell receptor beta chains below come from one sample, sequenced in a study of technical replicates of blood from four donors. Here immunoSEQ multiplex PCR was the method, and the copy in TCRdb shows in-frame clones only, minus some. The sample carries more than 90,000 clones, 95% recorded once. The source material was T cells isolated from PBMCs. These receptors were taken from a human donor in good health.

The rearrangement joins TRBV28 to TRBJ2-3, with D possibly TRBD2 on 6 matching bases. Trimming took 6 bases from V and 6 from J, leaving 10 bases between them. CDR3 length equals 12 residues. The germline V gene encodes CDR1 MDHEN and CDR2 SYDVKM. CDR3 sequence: CASSQSGDTQYF. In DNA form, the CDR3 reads TGTGCCAGCAGCCAAAGCGGGGATACGCAGTATTTT.

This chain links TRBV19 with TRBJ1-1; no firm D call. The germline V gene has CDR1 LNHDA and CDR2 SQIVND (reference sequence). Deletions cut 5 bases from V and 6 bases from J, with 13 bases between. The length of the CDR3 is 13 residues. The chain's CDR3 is CASSGSFEAEAFF. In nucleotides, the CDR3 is TGTGCCAGTAGTGGGTCATTTGAGGCTGAAGCTTTCTTT.

The DNA of the CDR3 is TGCGCCAGCAGCCTACCCCCCGAAACTAGCGGGAGTTTCGATGAGCAGTTCTTC. It translates to CASSLPPETSGSFDEQFF. The V gene is TRBV4-1, the J gene TRBJ2-1, with 11 bases that match TRBD2. The CDR3 length is 18 residues. V trimming: 4 bases; J trimming: 8 bases; junction bases outside the gene matches: 16. CDR1 is MGHRA and CDR2 is YSYEKL in the germline V gene.

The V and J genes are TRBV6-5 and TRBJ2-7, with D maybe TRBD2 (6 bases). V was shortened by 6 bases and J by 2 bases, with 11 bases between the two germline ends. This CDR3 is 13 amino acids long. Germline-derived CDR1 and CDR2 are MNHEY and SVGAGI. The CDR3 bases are TGTGCCAGCAGGAATCCGGGGGCCTACGAGCAGTACTTC. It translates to CASRNPGAYEQYF.

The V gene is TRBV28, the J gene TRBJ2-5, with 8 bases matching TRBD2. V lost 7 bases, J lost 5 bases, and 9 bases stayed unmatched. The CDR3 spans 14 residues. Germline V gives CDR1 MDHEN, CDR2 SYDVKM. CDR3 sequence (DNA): TGTGCCAGCAAGCAAGCGGGAGATAGGGAGACCCAGTACTTC. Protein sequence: CASKQAGDRETQYF.

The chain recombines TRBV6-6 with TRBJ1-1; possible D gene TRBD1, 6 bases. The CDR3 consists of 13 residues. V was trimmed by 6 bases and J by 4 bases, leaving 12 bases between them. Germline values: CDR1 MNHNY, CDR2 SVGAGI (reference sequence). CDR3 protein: CASSPDRTTEAFF. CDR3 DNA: TGTGCCAGCAGCCCCGACAGGACCACTGAAGCTTTCTTT.

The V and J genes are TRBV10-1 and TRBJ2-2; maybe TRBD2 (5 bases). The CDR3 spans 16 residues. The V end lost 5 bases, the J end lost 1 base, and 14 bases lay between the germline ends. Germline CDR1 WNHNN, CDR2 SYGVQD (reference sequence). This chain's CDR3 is CASSPPGVGNTGELFF. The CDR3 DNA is TGCGCCAGCAGTCCGCCCGGGGTAGGGAACACCGGGGAGCTGTTTTTT.

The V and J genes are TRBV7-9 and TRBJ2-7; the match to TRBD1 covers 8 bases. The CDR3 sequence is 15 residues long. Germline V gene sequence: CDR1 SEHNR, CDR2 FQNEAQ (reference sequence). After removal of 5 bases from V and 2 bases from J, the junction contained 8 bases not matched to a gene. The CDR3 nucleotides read TGTGCCAGCAGCGAAACAGGGGGTGCCCCCTACGAGCAGTACTTC. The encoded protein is CASSETGGAPYEQYF.

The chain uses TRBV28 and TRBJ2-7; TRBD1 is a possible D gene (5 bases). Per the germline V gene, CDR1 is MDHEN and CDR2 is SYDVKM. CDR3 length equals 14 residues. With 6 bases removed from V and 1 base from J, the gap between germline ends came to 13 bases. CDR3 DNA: TGTGCCAGCAGCTCGCCACAGGTTTCCTACGAGCAGTACTTC. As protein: CASSSPQVSYEQYF. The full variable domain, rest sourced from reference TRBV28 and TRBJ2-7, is DVKVTQSSRYLVKRTGEKVFLECVQDMDHENMFWYRQDPGLGLRLIYFSYDVKMKEKGDIPEGYSVSREKKERFSLILESASTNQTSMYLCASSSPQVSYEQYFGPGTRLTVT.

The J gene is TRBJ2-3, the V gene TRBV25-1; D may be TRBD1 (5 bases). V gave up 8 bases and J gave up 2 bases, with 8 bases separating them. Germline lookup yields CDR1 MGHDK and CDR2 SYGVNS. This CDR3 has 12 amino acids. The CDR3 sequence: CASEGVTDTQYF. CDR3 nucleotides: TGTGCCAGCGAAGGGGTCACAGATACGCAGTATTTT.

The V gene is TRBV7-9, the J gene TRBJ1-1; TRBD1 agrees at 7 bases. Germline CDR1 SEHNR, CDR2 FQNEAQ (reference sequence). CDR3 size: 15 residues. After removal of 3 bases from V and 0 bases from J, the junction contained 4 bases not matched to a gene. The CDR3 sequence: CASSLTGQLNTEAFF. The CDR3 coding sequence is TGTGCCAGCAGCTTGACGGGACAGCTGAACACTGAAGCTTTCTTT.

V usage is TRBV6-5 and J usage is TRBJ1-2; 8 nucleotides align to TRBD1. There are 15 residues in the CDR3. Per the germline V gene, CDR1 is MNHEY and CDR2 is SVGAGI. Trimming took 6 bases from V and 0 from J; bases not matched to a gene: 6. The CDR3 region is CASRAQGDPNYGYTF. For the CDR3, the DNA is TGTGCCAGCAGAGCACAGGGGGATCCTAACTATGGCTACACCTTC.

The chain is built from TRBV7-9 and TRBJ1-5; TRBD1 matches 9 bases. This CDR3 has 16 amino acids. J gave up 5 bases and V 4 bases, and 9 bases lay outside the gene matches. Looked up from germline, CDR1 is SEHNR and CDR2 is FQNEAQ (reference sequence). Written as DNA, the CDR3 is TGTGCCAGCAGCTCCGAGCTGGGACAGGGCGATCAGCCCCAGCATTTT. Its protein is CASSSELGQGDQPQHF.

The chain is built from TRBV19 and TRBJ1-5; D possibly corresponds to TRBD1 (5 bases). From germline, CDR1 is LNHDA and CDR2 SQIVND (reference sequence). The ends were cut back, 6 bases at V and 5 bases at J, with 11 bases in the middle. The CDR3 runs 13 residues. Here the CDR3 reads CASRRGADQPQHF. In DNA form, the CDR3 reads TGTGCCAGTAGACGCGGGGCTGATCAGCCCCAGCATTTT.

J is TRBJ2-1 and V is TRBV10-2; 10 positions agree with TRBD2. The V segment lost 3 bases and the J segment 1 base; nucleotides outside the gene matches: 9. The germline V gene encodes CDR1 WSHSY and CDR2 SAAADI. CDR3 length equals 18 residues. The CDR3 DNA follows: TGCGCCAGCAGTGAATTCCCCTTAGCGGGAGGTTCCTACAATGAGCAGTTCTTC. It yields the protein CASSEFPLAGGSYNEQFF.

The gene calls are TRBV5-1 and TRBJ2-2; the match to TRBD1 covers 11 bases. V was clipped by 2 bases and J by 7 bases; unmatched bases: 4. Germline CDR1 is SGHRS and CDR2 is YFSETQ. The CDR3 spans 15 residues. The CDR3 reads CASSFGQGASGELFF. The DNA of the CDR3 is TGCGCCAGCAGCTTTGGACAGGGGGCAAGCGGGGAGCTGTTTTTT. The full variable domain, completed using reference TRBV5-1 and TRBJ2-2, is KAGVTQTPRYLIKTRGQQVTLSCSPISGHRSVSWYQQTPGQGLQFLFEYFSETQRNKGNFPGRFSGRQFSNSRSEMNVSTLELGDSALYLCASSFGQGASGELFFGEGSRLTVL.

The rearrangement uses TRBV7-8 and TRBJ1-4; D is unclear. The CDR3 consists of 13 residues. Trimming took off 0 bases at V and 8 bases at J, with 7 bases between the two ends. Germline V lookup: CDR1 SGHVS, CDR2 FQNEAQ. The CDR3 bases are TGTGCCAGCAGCTTAGCGGCACCCGAAAAACTGTTTTTT. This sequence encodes CASSLAAPEKLFF.

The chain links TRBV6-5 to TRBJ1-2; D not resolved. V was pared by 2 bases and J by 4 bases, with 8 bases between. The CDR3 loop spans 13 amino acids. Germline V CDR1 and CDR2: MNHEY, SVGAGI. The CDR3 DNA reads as TGTGCCAGCAGTTACGGGCTCACCTATGGCTACACCTTC. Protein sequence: CASSYGLTYGYTF.

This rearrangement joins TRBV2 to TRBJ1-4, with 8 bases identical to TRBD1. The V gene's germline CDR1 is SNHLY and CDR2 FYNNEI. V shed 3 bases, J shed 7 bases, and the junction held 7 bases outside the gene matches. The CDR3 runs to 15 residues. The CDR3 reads CASSDWTGLTEKLFF. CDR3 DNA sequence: TGTGCCAGCAGTGACTGGACAGGGCTGACTGAAAAACTGTTTTTT.

The CDR3 bases are TGCGCCAGCAGCTTGGCCTCACTAGCGGGGGGGCCCTACAATGAGCAGTTCTTC. Translating it yields CASSLASLAGGPYNEQFF. The V gene is TRBV5-1, the J gene TRBJ2-1; 13 bases are shared with TRBD2. CDR3 length: 18 residues. The germline CDR1 and CDR2 sequences are SGHRS and YFSETQ. Trimming cost V 0 bases and J 2 bases; bases outside gene matches: 5.

The CDR3 is CAISDPTENTEAFF. For the CDR3, the DNA is TGTGCCATCAGCGATCCGACAGAGAACACTGAAGCTTTCTTT. The rearrangement uses TRBV10-3 and TRBJ1-1, with D possibly TRBD1 on 5 matching bases. V was trimmed by 6 bases and J by 1 base, leaving 12 bases between them. CDR1 is ENHRY and CDR2 is SYGVKD in the germline V gene. The CDR3 is made up of 14 amino acids.

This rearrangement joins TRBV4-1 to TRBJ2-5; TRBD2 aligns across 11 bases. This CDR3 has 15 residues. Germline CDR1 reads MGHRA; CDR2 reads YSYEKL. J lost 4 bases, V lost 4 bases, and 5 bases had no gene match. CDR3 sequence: CASSLIAGGRETQYF. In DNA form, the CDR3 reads TGCGCCAGCAGCCTGATAGCGGGGGGGAGAGAGACCCAGTACTTC.

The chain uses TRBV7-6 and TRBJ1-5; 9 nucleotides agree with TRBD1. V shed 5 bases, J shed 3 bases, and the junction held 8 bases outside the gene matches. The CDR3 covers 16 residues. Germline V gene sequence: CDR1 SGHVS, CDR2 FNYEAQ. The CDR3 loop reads CASSRTGGAFNQPQHF. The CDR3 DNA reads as TGTGCCAGCAGCCGCACAGGGGGCGCCTTCAATCAGCCCCAGCATTTT. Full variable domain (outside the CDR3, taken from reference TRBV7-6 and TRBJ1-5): GAGVSQSPRYKVTKRGQDVALRCDPISGHVSLYWYRQALGQGPEFLTYFNYEAQQDKSGLPNDRFSAERPEGSISTLTIQRTEQRDSAMYRCASSRTGGAFNQPQHFGDGTRLSIL.